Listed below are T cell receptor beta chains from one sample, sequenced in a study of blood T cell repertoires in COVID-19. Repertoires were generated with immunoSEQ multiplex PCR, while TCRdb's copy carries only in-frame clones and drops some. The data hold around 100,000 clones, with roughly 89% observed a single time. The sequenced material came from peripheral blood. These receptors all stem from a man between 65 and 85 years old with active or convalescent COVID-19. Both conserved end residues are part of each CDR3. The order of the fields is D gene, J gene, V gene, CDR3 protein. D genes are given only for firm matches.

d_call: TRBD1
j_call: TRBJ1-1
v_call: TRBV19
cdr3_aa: CASRWGQVNTEAFF

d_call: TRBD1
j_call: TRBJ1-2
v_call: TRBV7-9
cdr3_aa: CASSLTGVNYGYTF

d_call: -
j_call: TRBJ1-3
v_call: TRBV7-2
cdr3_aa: CASSLDRSVSGNTIYF

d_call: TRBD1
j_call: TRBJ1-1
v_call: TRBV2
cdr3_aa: CASSEIEGARGTEAFF

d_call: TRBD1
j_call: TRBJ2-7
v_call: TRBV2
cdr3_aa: CASSGQGALSGEQYF

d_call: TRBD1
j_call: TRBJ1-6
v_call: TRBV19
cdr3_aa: CASRRSGQENSPLHF

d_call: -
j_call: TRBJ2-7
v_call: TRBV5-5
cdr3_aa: CASSPTGGSYEQYF

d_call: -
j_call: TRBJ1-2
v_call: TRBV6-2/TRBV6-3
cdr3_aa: CASSPIDKDEGYTF

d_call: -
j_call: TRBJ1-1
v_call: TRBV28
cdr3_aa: CASTLGGMNTEAFF

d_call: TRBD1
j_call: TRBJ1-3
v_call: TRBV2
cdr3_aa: CASSRQGARGNTIYF

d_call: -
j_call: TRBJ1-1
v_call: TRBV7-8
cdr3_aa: CASSPTEINTEAFF

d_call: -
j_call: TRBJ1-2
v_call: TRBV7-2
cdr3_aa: CASSLGRGVGYTF

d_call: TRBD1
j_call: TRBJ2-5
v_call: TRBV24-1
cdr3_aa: CATSETTGSQETQYF

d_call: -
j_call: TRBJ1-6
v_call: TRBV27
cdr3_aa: CASSLGATSYNSPLHF

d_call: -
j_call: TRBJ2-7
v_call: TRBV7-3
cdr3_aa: CASSLLGQGEQYF

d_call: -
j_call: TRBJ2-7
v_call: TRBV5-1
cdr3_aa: CASSLRQDSYEQYF

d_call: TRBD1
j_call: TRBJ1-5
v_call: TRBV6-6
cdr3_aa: CASSFYSGQNNQPQHF

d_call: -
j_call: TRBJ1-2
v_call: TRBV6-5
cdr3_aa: CASSLTGVIGYTF

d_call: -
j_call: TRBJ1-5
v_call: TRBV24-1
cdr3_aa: CATSEGGYSNQPQHF

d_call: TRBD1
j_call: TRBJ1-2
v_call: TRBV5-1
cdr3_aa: CASSHGTGDYYGYTF

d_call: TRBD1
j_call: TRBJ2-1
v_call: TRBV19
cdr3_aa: CASSIMTGNYNEQFF

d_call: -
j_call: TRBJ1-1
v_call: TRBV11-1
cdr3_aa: CASSFYGANTEAFF

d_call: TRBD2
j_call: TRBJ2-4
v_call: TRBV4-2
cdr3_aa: CASSQHPSGGAIDGAKNIQYF

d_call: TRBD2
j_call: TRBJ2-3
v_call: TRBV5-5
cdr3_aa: CASSLIAGTDTQYF

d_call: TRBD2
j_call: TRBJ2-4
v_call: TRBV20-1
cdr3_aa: CSARGTSGGAAKNIQYF

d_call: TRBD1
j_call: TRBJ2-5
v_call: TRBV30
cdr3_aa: CAWSPPGQRIRETQYF

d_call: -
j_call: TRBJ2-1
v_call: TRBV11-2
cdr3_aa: CASSLRAGQEQFF

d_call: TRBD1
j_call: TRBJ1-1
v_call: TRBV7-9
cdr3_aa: CASSFRQGLNTEAFF

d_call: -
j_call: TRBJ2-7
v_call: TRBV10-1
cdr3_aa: CASSDPKGSFRGLKQYF

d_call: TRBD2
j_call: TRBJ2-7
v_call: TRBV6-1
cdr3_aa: CASSESSSGVFYEQYF

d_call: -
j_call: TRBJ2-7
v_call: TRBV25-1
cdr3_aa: CASSGQGYNEQYF

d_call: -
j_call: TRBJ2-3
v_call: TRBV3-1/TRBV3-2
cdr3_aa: CASSQRGQLDTQYF

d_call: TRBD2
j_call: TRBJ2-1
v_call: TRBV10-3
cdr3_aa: CAISDVGLAGYNEQFF

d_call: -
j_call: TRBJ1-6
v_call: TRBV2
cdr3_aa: CASKGVGVPDSPLHF

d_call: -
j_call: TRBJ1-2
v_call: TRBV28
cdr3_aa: CASGGLNYGYTF

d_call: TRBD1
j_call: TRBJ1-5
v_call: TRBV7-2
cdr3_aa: CASSLAQGDLGNQPQHF

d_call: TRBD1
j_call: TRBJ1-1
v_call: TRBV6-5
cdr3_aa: CASSSYRTGRGTEAFF

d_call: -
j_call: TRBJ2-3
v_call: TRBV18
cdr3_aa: CASSPAGVDTQYF

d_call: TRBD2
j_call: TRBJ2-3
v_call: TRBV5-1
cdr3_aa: CASSLVGTSRDTQYF

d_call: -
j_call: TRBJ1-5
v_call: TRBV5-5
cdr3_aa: CASNEDSNQPQHF

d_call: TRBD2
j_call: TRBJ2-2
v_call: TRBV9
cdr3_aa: CASSYSGGLNTGELFF

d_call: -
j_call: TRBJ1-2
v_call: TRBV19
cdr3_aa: CASTEGNYGYTF

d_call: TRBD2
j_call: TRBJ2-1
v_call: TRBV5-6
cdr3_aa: CASSFGGTRFGNEQFF

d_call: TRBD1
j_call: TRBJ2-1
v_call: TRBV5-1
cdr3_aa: CASSLETGGYNEQFF

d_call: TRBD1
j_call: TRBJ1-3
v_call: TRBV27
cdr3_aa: CASSLRSPQGAGNTIYF

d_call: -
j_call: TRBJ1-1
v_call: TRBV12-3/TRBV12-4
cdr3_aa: CASNAGGTEAFF

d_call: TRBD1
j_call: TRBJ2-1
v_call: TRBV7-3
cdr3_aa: CASSLKGTGVVNEQFF

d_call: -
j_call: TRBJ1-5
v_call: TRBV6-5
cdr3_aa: CASSLTQGPQPQHF

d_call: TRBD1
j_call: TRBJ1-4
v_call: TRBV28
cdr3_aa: CASSLLGQAQGKLFF

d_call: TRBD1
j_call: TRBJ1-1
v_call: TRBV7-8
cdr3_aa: CASSLGGQSLEAFF

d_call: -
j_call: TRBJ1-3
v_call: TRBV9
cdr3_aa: CASSGYRASGNTIYF

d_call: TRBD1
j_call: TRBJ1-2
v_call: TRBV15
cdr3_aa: CATSRDIRTGGDF

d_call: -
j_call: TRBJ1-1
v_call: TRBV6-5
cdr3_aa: CASSSQNTEAFF

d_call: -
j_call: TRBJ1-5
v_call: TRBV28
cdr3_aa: CASTRESNQPQHF

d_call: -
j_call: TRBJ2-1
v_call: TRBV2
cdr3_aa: CASAGSYNEQFF

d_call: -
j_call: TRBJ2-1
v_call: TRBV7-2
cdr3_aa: CASSPWGGATYNEQFF

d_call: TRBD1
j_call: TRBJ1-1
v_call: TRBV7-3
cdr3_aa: CASSSQGDTEAFF

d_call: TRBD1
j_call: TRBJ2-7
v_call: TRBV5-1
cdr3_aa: CASSPQGGSYEQYF